The clone carrying this TCR beta chain was detected a few times. Its antigen remains unknown. This CDR3 is also generated by other DNA sequences in the sample. The CDR3 spans 12 residues. Trimming took 2 bases from V and 4 from J, leaving 6 bases between them. Germline assignment: CDR1 MDHEN and CDR2 SYDVKM. Stem cell-like memory, regulatory, central memory and naive CD4+ cells were sorted via CD45RO/CCR7/CD25/CD127/CD95/CD27. The source of the sample is a study of beta chain features in type 1 diabetes. Overall study findings and caveats: In all four CD4+ subsets, TCRB CDR3 length was significantly, moderately reduced in type 1 diabetes.

The whole isolated RNA underwent reverse transcription, so sequencing captured expressed TCRB transcripts. The average read count of naive, central memory and regulatory T cell samples was about 3.57 million. Generated by immunoSEQ multiplex PCR, the TCRdb table keeps only in-frame clones and is missing some. The profile shows under 350,000 clones, roughly an eighth of them singletons. The sequence was obtained from a man aged 25 to 40 with type 1 diabetes. The chain is built from TRBV28 and TRBJ2-7; no reliable D call. Sample: naive CD4+ T cells from blood. CDR3: CASSLRPYEQYF. CDR3 sequence (DNA): TGTGCCAGCAGTTTACGTCCTTACGAGCAGTACTTC.